This passage covers 12 T cell receptor beta chains from one sample sequenced in a study of blood T cell repertoires in COVID-19 (dated by TCRdb to about 2020). The method was the immunoSEQ multiplex PCR assay. Here the immuneACCESS table is served through TCRdb, limited to in-frame sequences with V and J called. Missing clones are a known gap in these copies; in checked studies unresolved V genes cover under half, and the rest lacks a known reason. The sample table lists some 240,000 clones, around 83% of them with a count of one. The biggest ten clones account for approximately 10% of the sample. The sequenced material came from peripheral blood. The receptors here all came from a man between 50 and 59 years old with active or convalescent COVID-19.

The rearrangement joins TRBV5-8 to TRBJ2-1; the match to TRBD1 covers 7 bases. Germline loops: CDR1 SGHTS, CDR2 YDEGEE. Losses at the gene ends were 4 bases for V and 1 base for J; bases not matched to a gene: 5. This CDR3 is 15 amino acids long. The CDR3 nucleotides read TGTGCCAGCAGCGCCGGGGACAGATCCTACAATGAGCAGTTCTTC. Amino acids: CASSAGDRSYNEQFF.

This sequence joins TRBV15 and TRBJ1-2; D not resolved. The germline V gene has CDR1 LNHNV and CDR2 YYDKDF (reference sequence). V was clipped by 0 bases and J by 8 bases, with 19 bases between them. The CDR3 is 16 amino acids. This CDR3 reads CATSRDLVRGLGGYTF. CDR3 in DNA: TGTGCCACCAGCAGAGATCTTGTTAGAGGGCTTGGCGGCTACACCTTC.

The rearrangement links TRBV7-2 to TRBJ1-4; TRBD1 might be the D (6 bases). Trimming left V 2 bases short and J 1 base short, with 17 bases between. The germline V gene has CDR1 SGHTA and CDR2 FQGNSA. The CDR3 length is 18 residues. Written as DNA, the CDR3 is TGTGCCAGCAGCTTACGGTCAGGGGCTGGGGTAACTAATGAAAAACTGTTTTTT. Translation gives CASSLRSGAGVTNEKLFF.

This sequence joins TRBV28 and TRBJ1-1, with unresolved D. From germline, CDR1 is MDHEN and CDR2 SYDVKM. This CDR3 has 13 amino acids. The germline V and J ends were trimmed by 7 bases and 1 base, with 10 bases remaining between them. The CDR3 DNA follows: TGTGCCAGCATCGGACGGGAGAACACTGAAGCTTTCTTT. Protein product: CASIGRENTEAFF. Filled out from reference TRBV28 and TRBJ1-1, the complete variable domain reads DVKVTQSSRYLVKRTGEKVFLECVQDMDHENMFWYRQDPGLGLRLIYFSYDVKMKEKGDIPEGYSVSREKKERFSLILESASTNQTSMYLCASIGRENTEAFFGQGTRLTVV.

J is TRBJ2-7 and V is TRBV27; 8 nucleotides align to TRBD1. V lost 3 bases to trimming and J lost 4 bases; unmatched junction nucleotides: 5. CDR1 MNHEY and CDR2 SMNVEV come from the germline V gene (reference sequence). The CDR3 is 14 amino acids. The CDR3 DNA is TGTGCCAGCAGTTTGACAGGGGATCGGTACGAGCAGTACTTC. This sequence encodes CASSLTGDRYEQYF.

In the case of this clone: One junction end does not reproduce the germline sequence, and a read error may be involved. This chain joins TRBV13 and TRBJ2-4; TRBD2 matches 8 bases. Germline CDR1 is PRHDT and CDR2 is FYEKMQ (reference sequence). This CDR3 has 12 residues. The CDR3 loop is CASSVGTSRYDF. The CDR3 DNA sequence: TGTGCCAGCAGCGTCGGGACTAGTCGCTACGACTTC.

V and J are TRBV7-3 and TRBJ2-3; tentatively, D is TRBD2 (5 bases). V was shortened by 2 bases and J by 6 bases, with 12 bases between the two germline ends. The germline V gene encodes CDR1 SGHTA and CDR2 FQGTGA. The CDR3 is 14 residues long. The CDR3 bases are TGTGCCAGCAGCTTAGGAGGAGTCTCGGATACGCAGTATTTT. Translating gives CASSLGGVSDTQYF.

The chain joins TRBV2 to TRBJ2-5; a weak D match, TRBD1 (5 bases). Germline CDR1 SNHLY, CDR2 FYNNEI. The V end lost 4 bases, the J end lost 2 bases, and 8 bases lay between the germline ends. This CDR3 is 13 amino acids long. This chain's CDR3 is CASSGQSQETQYF. The DNA of the CDR3 is TGTGCCAGCAGTGGACAGTCTCAAGAGACCCAGTACTTC.

The chain employs TRBV19 and TRBJ2-1; D gene unclear. The CDR3 is 13 amino acids. The V end lost 1 base, the J end lost 5 bases, and 6 bases lay between the germline ends. The V gene's germline CDR1 is LNHDA and CDR2 SQIVND (reference sequence). DNA of the CDR3: TGTGCCAGTAGTATAGGACATAACAATGAGCAGTTCTTC. It translates to CASSIGHNNEQFF. Together with reference TRBV19 and TRBJ2-1, the CDR3 gives the full variable domain: DGGITQSPKYLFRKEGQNVTLSCEQNLNHDAMYWYRQDPGQGLRLIYYSQIVNDFQKGDIAEGYSVSREKKESFPLTVTSAQKNPTAFYLCASSIGHNNEQFFGPGTRLTVL.

The chain couples TRBV4-3 to TRBJ2-3; TRBD2 agrees at 15 bases. Per germline, CDR1 LGHNA and CDR2 YSLEER. The CDR3 is made up of 17 amino acids. After removal of 2 bases from V and 5 bases from J, the junction contained 5 bases not matched to a gene. The CDR3 spells CASSQFRTSGREDTQYF. CDR3 sequence (DNA): TGCGCCAGCAGCCAATTCCGGACTAGCGGGAGGGAAGATACGCAGTATTTT.

Concerning this clone: The sample carries other DNA sequences with the same CDR3. This chain uses TRBV18 with TRBJ2-3, with TRBD2 matching over 12 bases. Germline trimming cut 3 bases from V and 5 bases from J; bases unmatched to any gene: 6. The CDR3 spans 16 residues. From germline, CDR1 is KGHSH and CDR2 LQKENI. The CDR3 loop reads CASSPLAGGPGDTQYF. Written as DNA, the CDR3 is TGTGCCAGCTCACCGCTAGCGGGAGGGCCCGGAGATACGCAGTATTTT.

This rearrangement joins TRBV7-6 to TRBJ2-1; TRBD2 matches at 10 bases. Per germline, CDR1 SGHVS and CDR2 FNYEAQ. Trimming cost V 5 bases and J 1 base; bases outside gene matches: 2. The CDR3 spans 15 residues. The CDR3 coding sequence is TGTGCCAGCAGCCTTAGCGGGGGGTCCTACAATGAGCAGTTCTTC. Amino acids: CASSLSGGSYNEQFF.